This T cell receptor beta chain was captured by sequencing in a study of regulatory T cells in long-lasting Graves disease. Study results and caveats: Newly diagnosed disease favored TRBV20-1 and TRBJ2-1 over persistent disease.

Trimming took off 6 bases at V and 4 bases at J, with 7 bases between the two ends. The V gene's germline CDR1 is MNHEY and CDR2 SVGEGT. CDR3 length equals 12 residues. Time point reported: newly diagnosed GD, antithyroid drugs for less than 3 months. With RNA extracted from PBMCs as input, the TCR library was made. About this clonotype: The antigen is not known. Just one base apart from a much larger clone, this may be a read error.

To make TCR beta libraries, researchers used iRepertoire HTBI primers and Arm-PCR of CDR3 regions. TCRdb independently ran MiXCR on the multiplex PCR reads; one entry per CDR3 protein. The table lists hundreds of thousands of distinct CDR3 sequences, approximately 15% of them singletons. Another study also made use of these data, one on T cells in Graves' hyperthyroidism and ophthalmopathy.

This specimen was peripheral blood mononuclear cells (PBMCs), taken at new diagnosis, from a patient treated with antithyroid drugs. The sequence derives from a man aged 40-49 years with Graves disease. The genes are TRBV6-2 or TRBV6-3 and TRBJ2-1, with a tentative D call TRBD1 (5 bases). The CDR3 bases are TGTGCCAGCAGCAACAGGTACAATGAGCAGTTCTTC. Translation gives CASSNRYNEQFF.